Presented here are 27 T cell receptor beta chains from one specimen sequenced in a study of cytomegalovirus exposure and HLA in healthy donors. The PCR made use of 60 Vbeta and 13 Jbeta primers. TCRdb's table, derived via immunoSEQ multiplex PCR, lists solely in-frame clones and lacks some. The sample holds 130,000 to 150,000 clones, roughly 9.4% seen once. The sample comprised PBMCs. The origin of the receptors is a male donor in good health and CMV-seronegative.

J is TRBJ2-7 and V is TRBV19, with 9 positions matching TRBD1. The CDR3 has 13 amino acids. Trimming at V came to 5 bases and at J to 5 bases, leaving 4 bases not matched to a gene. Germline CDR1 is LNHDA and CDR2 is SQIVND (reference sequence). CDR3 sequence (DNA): TGTGCCAGTAGTCGGGACAGGGACAACGAGCAGTACTTC. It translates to CASSRDRDNEQYF.

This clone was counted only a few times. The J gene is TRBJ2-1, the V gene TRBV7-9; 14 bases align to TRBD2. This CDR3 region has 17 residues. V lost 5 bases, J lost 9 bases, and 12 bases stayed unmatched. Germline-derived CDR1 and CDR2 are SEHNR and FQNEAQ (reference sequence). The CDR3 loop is CASSQGLAGGHRGEQFF. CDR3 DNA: TGTGCCAGCAGCCAAGGACTAGCGGGGGGCCATAGAGGTGAGCAGTTCTTC.

The CDR3 loop is CASSQGRDSFGGYTDTQYF. Written as DNA, the CDR3 is TGCGCCAGCAGCCAAGGGAGGGACAGCTTTGGAGGTTACACAGATACGCAGTATTTT. The J gene is TRBJ2-3, the V gene TRBV4-3; D is perhaps TRBD1 (7 bases). V was shortened by 1 base and J by 2 bases, with 22 bases between the two germline ends. This CDR3 has 19 residues. Germline CDR1 and CDR2: LGHNA and YSLEER.

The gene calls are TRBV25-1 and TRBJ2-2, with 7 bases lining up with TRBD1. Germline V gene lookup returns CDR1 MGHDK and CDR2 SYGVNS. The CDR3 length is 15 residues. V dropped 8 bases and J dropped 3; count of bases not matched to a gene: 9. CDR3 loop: CASSRGGADTGELFF. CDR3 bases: TGTGCCAGCTCTAGAGGGGGCGCGGACACCGGGGAGCTGTTTTTT.

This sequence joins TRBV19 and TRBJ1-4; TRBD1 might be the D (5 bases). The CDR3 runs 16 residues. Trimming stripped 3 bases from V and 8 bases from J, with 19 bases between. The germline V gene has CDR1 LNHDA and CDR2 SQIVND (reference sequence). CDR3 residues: CASSMGRVVSGEKLFF. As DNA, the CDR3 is TGTGCCAGTAGTATGGGCAGGGTAGTGTCCGGCGAAAAACTGTTTTTT.

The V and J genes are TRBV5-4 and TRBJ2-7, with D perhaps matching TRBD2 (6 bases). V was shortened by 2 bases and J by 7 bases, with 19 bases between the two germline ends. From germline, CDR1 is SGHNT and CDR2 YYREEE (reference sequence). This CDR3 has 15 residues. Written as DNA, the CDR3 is TGTGCCAGCAGCTTCGGCGGCGGGGCCTTTGAGGAGCAGTACTTC. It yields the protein CASSFGGGAFEEQYF.

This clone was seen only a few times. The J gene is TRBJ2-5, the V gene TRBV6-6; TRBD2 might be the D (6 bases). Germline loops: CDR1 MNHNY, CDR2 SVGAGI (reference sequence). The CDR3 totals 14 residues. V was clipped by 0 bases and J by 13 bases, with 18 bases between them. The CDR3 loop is CASSYSSGPLGGYF. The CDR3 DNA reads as TGTGCCAGCAGTTACTCGTCGGGGCCCCTGGGGGGGTACTTC.

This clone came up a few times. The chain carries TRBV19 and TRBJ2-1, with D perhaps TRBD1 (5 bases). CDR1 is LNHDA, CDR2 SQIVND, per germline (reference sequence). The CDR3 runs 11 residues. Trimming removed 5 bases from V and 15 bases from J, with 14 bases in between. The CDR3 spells CASSALRAVFF. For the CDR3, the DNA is TGTGCCAGTAGTGCCCTCAGGGCCGTGTTCTTC.

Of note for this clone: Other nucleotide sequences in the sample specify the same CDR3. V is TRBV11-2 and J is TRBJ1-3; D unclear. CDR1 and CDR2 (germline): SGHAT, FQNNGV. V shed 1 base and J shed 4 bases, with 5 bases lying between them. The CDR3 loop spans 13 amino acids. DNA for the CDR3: TGTGCCAGCAGCTTAGCCCAGGGAAACACCATATATTTT. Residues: CASSLAQGNTIYF.

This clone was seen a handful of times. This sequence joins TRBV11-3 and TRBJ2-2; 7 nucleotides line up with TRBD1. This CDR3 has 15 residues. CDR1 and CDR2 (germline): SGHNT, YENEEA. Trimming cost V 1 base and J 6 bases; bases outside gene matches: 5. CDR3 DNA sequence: TGTGCCAGCAGCTTAGCGCGAGGGGGCTCCGGGGAGCTGTTTTTT. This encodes CASSLARGGSGELFF.

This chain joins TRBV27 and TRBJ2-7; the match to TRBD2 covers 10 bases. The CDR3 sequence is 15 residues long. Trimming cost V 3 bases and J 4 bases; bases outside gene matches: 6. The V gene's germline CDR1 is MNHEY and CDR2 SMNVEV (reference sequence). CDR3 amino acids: CASSFGPSGGYEQYF. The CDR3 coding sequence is TGTGCCAGCAGTTTTGGGCCTAGCGGGGGTTACGAGCAGTACTTC.

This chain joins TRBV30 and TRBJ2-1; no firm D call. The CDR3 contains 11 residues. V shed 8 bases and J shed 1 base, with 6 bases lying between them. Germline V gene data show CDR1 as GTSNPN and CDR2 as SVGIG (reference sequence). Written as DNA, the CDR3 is TGTGCCCTTGAGTCCTACAATGAGCAGTTCTTC. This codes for CALESYNEQFF. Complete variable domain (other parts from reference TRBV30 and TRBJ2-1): SQTIHQWPATLVQPVGSPLSLECTVEGTSNPNLYWYRQAAGRGLQLLFYSVGIGQISSEVPQNLSASRPQDRQFILSSKKLLLSDSGFYLCALESYNEQFFGPGTRLTVL.

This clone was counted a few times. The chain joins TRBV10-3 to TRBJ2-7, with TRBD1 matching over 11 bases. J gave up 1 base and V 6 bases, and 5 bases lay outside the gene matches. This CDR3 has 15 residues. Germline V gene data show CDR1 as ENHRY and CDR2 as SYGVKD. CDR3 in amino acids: CAIRGQGGLSYEQYF. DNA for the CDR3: TGTGCCATCAGGGGACAGGGGGGATTATCCTACGAGCAGTACTTC.

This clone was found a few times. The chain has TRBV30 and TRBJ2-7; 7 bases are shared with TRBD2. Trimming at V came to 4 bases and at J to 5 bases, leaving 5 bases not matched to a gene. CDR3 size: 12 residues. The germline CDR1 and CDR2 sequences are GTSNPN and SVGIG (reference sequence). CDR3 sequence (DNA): TGTGCCTGGATCACAGCGGGGCACGAGCAGTACTTC. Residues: CAWITAGHEQYF.

CDR3 in DNA: TGTGCCTGGCGGACAGGGGTGTACGAGCAGTACTTC. It specifies CAWRTGVYEQYF. The chain uses TRBV30 and TRBJ2-5, with TRBD1 identical over 9 bases. TRBJ2-7 matches the DNA end more closely, so the J call is doubtful. CDR1 GTSNPN and CDR2 SVGIG come from the germline V gene (reference sequence). This CDR3 contains 12 residues.

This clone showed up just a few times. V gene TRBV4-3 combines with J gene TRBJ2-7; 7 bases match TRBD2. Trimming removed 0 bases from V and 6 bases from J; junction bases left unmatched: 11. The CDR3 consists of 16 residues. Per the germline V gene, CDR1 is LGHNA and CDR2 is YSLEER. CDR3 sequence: CASSQDWSGVPSEQYF. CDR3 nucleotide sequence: TGCGCCAGCAGCCAAGATTGGAGCGGGGTCCCCTCCGAGCAGTACTTC.

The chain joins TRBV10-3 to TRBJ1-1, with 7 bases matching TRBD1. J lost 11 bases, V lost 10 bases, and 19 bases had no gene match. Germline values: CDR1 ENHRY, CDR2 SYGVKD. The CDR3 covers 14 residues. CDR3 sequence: CATRTGGGLESAFF. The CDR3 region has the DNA TGTGCCACCCGGACAGGCGGAGGCCTTGAGTCGGCTTTCTTT.

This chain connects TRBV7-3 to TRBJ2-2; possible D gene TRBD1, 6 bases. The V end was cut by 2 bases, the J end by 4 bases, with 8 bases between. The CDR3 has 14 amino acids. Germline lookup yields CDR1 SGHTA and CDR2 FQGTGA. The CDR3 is CASSLQGTTGELFF. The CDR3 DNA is TGTGCCAGCAGCTTACAGGGGACCACCGGGGAGCTGTTTTTT.

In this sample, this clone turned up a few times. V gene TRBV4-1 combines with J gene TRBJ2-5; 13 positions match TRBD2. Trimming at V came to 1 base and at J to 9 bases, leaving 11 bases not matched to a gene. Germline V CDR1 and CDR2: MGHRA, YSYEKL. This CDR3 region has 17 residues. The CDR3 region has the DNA TGCGCCAGCAGCCAAGTCCCGGGACTAGCGGGGCCGGGGGCCCAGTACTTC. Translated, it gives CASSQVPGLAGPGAQYF.

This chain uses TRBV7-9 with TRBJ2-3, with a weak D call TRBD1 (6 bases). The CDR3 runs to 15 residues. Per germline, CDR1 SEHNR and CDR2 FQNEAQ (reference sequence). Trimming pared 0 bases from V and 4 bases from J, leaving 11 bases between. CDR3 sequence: CASSLAAGVADTQYF. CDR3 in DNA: TGTGCCAGCAGCTTAGCTGCAGGGGTGGCAGATACGCAGTATTTT.

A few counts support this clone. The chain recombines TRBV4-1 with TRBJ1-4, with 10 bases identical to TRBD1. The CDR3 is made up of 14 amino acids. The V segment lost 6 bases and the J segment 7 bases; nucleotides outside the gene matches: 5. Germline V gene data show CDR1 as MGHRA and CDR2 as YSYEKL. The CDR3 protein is CASRRQGAGEKLFF. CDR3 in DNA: TGCGCCAGCAGACGACAGGGGGCAGGTGAAAAACTGTTTTTT.

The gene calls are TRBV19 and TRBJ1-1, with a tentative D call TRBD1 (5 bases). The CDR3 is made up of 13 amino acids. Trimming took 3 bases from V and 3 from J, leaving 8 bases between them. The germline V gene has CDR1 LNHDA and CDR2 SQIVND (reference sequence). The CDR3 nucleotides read TGTGCCAGTAGTATTCGCAGGGACACTGAAGCTTTCTTT. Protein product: CASSIRRDTEAFF.

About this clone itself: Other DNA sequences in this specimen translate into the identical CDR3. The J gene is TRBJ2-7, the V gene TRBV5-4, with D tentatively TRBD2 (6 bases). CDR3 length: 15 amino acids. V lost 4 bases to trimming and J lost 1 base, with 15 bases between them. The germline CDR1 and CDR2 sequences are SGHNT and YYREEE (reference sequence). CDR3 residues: CASSLAGSISYEQYF. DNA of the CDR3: TGTGCCAGCAGCCTGGCCGGGAGTATATCCTACGAGCAGTACTTC.

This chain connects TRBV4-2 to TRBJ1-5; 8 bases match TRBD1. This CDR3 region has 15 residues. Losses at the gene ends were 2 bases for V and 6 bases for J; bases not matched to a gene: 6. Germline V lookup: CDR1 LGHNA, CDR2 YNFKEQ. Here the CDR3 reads CASSQHTGGVQPQHF. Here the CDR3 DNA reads TGTGCCAGCAGCCAACATACAGGGGGGGTTCAGCCCCAGCATTTT.

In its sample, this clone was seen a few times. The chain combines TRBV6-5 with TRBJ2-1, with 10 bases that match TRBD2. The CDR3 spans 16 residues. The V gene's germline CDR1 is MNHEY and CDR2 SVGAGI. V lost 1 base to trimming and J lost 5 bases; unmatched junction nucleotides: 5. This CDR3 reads CASSYLGLADNNEQFF. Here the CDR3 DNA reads TGTGCCAGCAGTTACTTAGGACTAGCGGATAACAATGAGCAGTTCTTC.

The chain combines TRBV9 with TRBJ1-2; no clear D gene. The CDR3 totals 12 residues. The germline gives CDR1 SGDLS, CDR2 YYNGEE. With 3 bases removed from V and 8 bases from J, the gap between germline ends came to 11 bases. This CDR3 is CASSALSRGYTF. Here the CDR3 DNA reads TGTGCCAGCAGCGCATTATCCCGGGGCTACACCTTC.

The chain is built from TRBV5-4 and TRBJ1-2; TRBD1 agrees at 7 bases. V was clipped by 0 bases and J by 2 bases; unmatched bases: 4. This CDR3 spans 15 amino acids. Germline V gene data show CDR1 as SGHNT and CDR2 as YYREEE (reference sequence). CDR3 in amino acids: CASSLVSGGNYGYTF. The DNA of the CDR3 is TGTGCCAGCAGCTTGGTATCAGGGGGAAACTATGGCTACACCTTC.